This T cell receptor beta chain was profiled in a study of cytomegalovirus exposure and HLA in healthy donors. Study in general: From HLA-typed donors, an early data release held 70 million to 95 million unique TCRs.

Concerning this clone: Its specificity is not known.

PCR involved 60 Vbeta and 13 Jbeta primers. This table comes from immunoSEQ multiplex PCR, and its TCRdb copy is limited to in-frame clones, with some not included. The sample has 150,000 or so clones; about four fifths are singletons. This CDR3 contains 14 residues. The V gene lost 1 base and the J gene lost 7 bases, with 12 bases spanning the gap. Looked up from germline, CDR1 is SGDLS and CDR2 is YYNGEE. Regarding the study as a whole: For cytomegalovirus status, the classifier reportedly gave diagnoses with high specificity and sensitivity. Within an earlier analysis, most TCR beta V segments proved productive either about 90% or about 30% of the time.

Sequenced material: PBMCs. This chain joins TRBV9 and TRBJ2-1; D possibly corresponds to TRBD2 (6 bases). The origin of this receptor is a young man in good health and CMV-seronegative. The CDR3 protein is CASSVYGGENEQFF. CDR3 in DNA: TGTGCCAGCAGCGTATACGGGGGAGAGAATGAGCAGTTCTTC.